Each of the 32 T cell receptor beta chains below was sequenced from the same sample in a study of Graves' ophthalmopathy and Graves' hyperthyroidism. Amplification of TCR beta CDR3 regions used RNA transcripts. First-round RT-PCR employed HTBI primers, with a second-round multiplex PCR after it. Using its own MiXCR run on the multiplex PCR reads, TCRdb lists one record per CDR3 protein. In the table there are about 380,000 distinct CDR3 sequences, approximately 15% of which are singletons. Input material: peripheral blood. These receptors all come from a young woman with stable Graves' hyperthyroidism.

The chain joins TRBV6-1 to TRBJ1-6; 9 bases fit TRBD1. V dropped 6 bases and J dropped 10; count of bases not matched to a gene: 10. This CDR3 comprises 15 residues. CDR1 and CDR2 from the germline V gene are MNHNS and SASEGT. The CDR3 reads CASRSGTGTTSPLHF. In DNA form, the CDR3 reads TGTGCCAGCAGATCCGGGACAGGGACGACCTCACCCCTCCACTTT.

This clonotype was seen ten or more times. The chain couples TRBV15 to TRBJ1-2; D possibly corresponds to TRBD1 (6 bases). There are 13 residues in the CDR3. Trimming shortened V by 3 bases and J by 2 bases, and 7 bases separated the two germline ends. Germline V gene lookup returns CDR1 LNHNV and CDR2 YYDKDF (reference sequence). This CDR3 is CATSRQGNYGYTF. Here the CDR3 DNA reads TGTGCCACCAGCAGGCAGGGGAACTATGGCTACACCTTC.

The chain uses TRBV3-1 and TRBJ1-1, with 11 bases aligning to TRBD1. The CDR3 has 17 residues. Germline V gene data show CDR1 as LGHDT and CDR2 as YNNKEL (reference sequence). Germline trimming cut 4 bases from V and 1 base from J; bases unmatched to any gene: 8. CDR3 loop: CASSPTDRGLGNTEAFF. The CDR3, as DNA: TGTGCCAGCAGCCCTACGGACAGGGGGCTAGGGAACACTGAAGCTTTCTTT.

This clonotype was found many times. The genes are TRBV12-3 or TRBV12-4 and TRBJ1-1; 8 bases agree with TRBD1. Unmatched junction bases numbered 5, after V lost 7 bases and J lost 7 bases. This CDR3 is built from 12 residues. The CDR3 spells CASTIGTGEAFF. The CDR3 nucleotides are TGTGCCAGCACGATAGGGACAGGTGAAGCTTTCTTT.

This clonotype was picked up many times. This chain connects TRBV7-6 to TRBJ2-7; 8 bases are shared with TRBD1. This CDR3 is built from 16 residues. V dropped 4 bases and J dropped 2; count of bases not matched to a gene: 10. Germline-derived CDR1 and CDR2 are SGHVS and FNYEAQ. CDR3 bases: TGTGCCAGCAGCTCCAGGGACAGGCTTTACACCTACGAGCAGTACTTC. Protein: CASSSRDRLYTYEQYF.

This clonotype has at least ten counts. The chain has TRBV7-8 and TRBJ1-2; D possibly corresponds to TRBD1 (5 bases). Germline CDR1 and CDR2: SGHVS and FQNEAQ. The CDR3 runs 11 residues. The V gene lost 5 bases and the J gene lost 9 bases, with 10 bases spanning the gap. CDR3: CASSEGRSYTF. DNA for the CDR3: TGTGCCAGCAGCGAGGGACGGAGCTACACCTTC.

This clonotype has a count of ten or more. This chain joins TRBV6-1 and TRBJ1-1; TRBD1 might be the D (6 bases). Trimming left V 6 bases short and J 0 bases short, with 11 bases between. This CDR3 is 14 amino acids long. Germline loops: CDR1 MNHNS, CDR2 SASEGT. The CDR3 DNA sequence: TGTGCCAGCAGGAAGGGACACCTGAACACTGAAGCTTTCTTT. It yields the protein CASRKGHLNTEAFF.

The chain carries TRBV18 and TRBJ2-7, with 8 positions matching TRBD1. This CDR3 is built from 17 residues. J gave up 3 bases and V 4 bases, and 14 bases lay outside the gene matches. Germline-derived CDR1 and CDR2 are KGHSH and LQKENI. The CDR3 protein is CASSLGRDRFSLYEQYF. The CDR3 DNA reads as TGTGCCAGCTCACTTGGGCGGGACAGGTTCTCCCTCTACGAGCAGTACTTC.

The CDR3 reads CASSVGTGGSTPLHF. The CDR3 nucleotides read TGTGCCAGTAGTGTCGGGACAGGGGGTTCGACACCCCTCCACTTT. V usage is TRBV19 and J usage is TRBJ1-6, with TRBD1 matching 11 bases. Germline CDR1 and CDR2: LNHDA and SQIVND (reference sequence). The CDR3 is made up of 15 amino acids. V dropped 5 bases and J dropped 11; count of bases not matched to a gene: 8.

This clonotype has at least ten counts. One junction end does not reproduce the germline sequence, and a read error may be involved. This chain uses TRBV29-1 with TRBJ1-1; a possible D gene is TRBD1 (5 bases). The CDR3 length is 13 residues. From germline, CDR1 is SQVTM and CDR2 ANQGSEA. The CDR3 DNA reads as TGCAGCGTTCAAGAAGGGGCGGGCACTGAAGCTTTCTTT. Translated: CSVQEGAGTEAFF.

The genes are TRBV6-1 and TRBJ2-7; TRBD1 or TRBD2 may be the D gene (5 bases each). The V end lost 0 bases, the J end lost 6 bases, and 9 bases lay between the germline ends. CDR3 size: 13 residues. Per the germline V gene, CDR1 is MNHNS and CDR2 is SASEGT. The CDR3: CASSEAPGTEQYF. The CDR3 nucleotides are TGTGCCAGCAGTGAAGCGCCGGGGACCGAGCAGTACTTC.

This clonotype was seen many times. This rearrangement joins TRBV12-3 or TRBV12-4 to TRBJ2-5; 7 positions match TRBD1. V shed 4 bases, J shed 2 bases, and the junction held 7 bases outside the gene matches. CDR3 size: 15 residues. For the CDR3, the DNA is TGTGCCAGCAGTTCGGGACAGAAACCTCAAGAGACCCAGTACTTC. It codes for CASSSGQKPQETQYF.

At least ten counts were recorded for this clonotype. V is TRBV7-8 and J is TRBJ2-7; 10 nucleotides agree with TRBD2. Germline V CDR1 and CDR2: SGHVS, FQNEAQ. The CDR3 consists of 14 residues. V was pared by 4 bases and J by 4 bases, with 4 bases of the junction left unmatched. This CDR3 reads CASSSASGGYEQYF. CDR3 sequence (DNA): TGTGCCAGCAGCTCAGCTAGCGGGGGTTACGAGCAGTACTTC.

The chain carries TRBV15 and TRBJ2-7; D might be TRBD2 (6 bases). The CDR3 is 15 amino acids. CDR1 is LNHNV, CDR2 YYDKDF, per germline (reference sequence). Trimming removed 0 bases at V and 4 bases at J, with 13 bases between. The DNA of the CDR3 is TGTGCCACCAGCAGAGACGGGGGTGAGGGGTACGAGCAGTACTTC. Its translation is CATSRDGGEGYEQYF.

This clonotype has a count of ten or more. The chain uses TRBV19 and TRBJ1-2; 11 nucleotides line up with TRBD1. CDR3 length: 13 residues. V dropped 5 bases and J dropped 6; count of bases not matched to a gene: 2. The germline V gene encodes CDR1 LNHDA and CDR2 SQIVND (reference sequence). The CDR3 nucleotides read TGTGCCAGTAGTGGACAGGGGGCACATGGCTACACCTTC. It is translated as CASSGQGAHGYTF. Full variable domain (remainder filled in from reference TRBV19 and TRBJ1-2): DGGITQSPKYLFRKEGQNVTLSCEQNLNHDAMYWYRQDPGQGLRLIYYSQIVNDFQKGDIAEGYSVSREKKESFPLTVTSAQKNPTAFYLCASSGQGAHGYTFGSGTRLTVV.

This clonotype was picked up many times. V gene TRBV6-5 combines with J gene TRBJ1-2; TRBD1 aligns across 8 bases. The CDR3 length is 13 residues. Looked up from germline, CDR1 is MNHEY and CDR2 is SVGAGI. Trimming cost V 4 bases and J 7 bases; bases outside gene matches: 5. CDR3 DNA: TGTGCCAGCAGTTCCAGGGGGCGGGGTGGCTACACCTTC. This encodes CASSSRGRGGYTF.

This clonotype was recorded many times. This sequence joins TRBV29-1 and TRBJ2-7, with D unclear. The CDR3 is made up of 13 amino acids. V was cut by 2 bases and J by 6 bases, with 14 bases left in between. Looked up from germline, CDR1 is SQVTM and CDR2 is ANQGSEA. CDR3 loop: CSVERASPGEQYF. CDR3 DNA sequence: TGCAGCGTTGAAAGGGCATCTCCGGGCGAGCAGTACTTC.

This clonotype was counted many times. This chain links TRBV11-2 with TRBJ1-1; TRBD1 matches at 7 bases. Germline trimming cut 6 bases from V and 8 bases from J; bases unmatched to any gene: 9. The CDR3 runs 13 residues. Germline lookup yields CDR1 SGHAT and CDR2 FQNNGV. DNA of the CDR3: TGTGCCAGCAGTTCTCCTCGGACAGGCGAAGCTTTCTTT. Protein: CASSSPRTGEAFF.

The table lists this clonotype with a few counts. This rearrangement joins TRBV13 to TRBJ1-3; D unclear. Germline V gene lookup returns CDR1 PRHDT and CDR2 FYEKMQ (reference sequence). Trimming took off 4 bases at V and 2 bases at J, with 12 bases between the two ends. The CDR3 is 15 residues long. The CDR3 DNA reads TGTGCCAGCAGCTGGGCGGTGAGGACTGGAAACACCATATATTTT. This sequence encodes CASSWAVRTGNTIYF.

Ten or more counts support this clonotype. The rearrangement uses TRBV12-3 or TRBV12-4 and TRBJ1-1; no clear D. The V gene lost 5 bases and the J gene lost 5 bases, with 15 bases spanning the gap. This CDR3 contains 14 residues. CDR3 sequence (DNA): TGTGCCAGCAGTGTCTCCTGGGGAGGGACTGAAGCTTTCTTT. Encoded protein: CASSVSWGGTEAFF.

The sample holds many counts of this clonotype. DNA for the CDR3: TGCGCCAGCTGCCTCGACGGGGGACAGGACACTGAAGCTTTCTTT. Translating gives CASCLDGGQDTEAFF. The J gene is TRBJ1-1, the V gene TRBV5-1, with TRBD1 matching over 8 bases. V was pared by 7 bases and J by 3 bases, with 11 bases of the junction left unmatched. The germline CDR1 and CDR2 sequences are SGHRS and YFSETQ. The CDR3 sequence is 15 residues long. Filled out from reference TRBV5-1 and TRBJ1-1, the complete variable domain reads KAGVTQTPRYLIKTRGQQVTLSCSPISGHRSVSWYQQTPGQGLQFLFEYFSETQRNKGNFPGRFSGRQFSNSRSEMNVSTLELGDSALYLCASCLDGGQDTEAFFGQGTRLTVV.

This clonotype was detected many times. The rearrangement joins TRBV9 to TRBJ2-5; 12 nucleotides match TRBD2. V trimming: 0 bases; J trimming: 4 bases; junction bases outside the gene matches: 1. Germline V CDR1 and CDR2: SGDLS, YYNGEE. The length of the CDR3 is 15 residues. The CDR3 is CASSVGTSGAETQYF. DNA of the CDR3: TGTGCCAGCAGCGTAGGGACTAGCGGGGCAGAGACCCAGTACTTC.

This clonotype appeared a few times. V is TRBV11-3 and J is TRBJ1-2, with 9 bases lining up with TRBD1. V trimming: 6 bases; J trimming: 2 bases; junction bases outside the gene matches: 7. This CDR3 spans 15 amino acids. Germline-derived CDR1 and CDR2 are SGHNT and YENEEA. As DNA, the CDR3 is TGTGCCAGCAGGCCCGGGACAGGGTCAAACTATGGCTACACCTTC. It is translated as CASRPGTGSNYGYTF.

This clonotype occurred many times. The chain uses TRBV5-1 and TRBJ2-7; TRBD1 is a possible D gene (6 bases). The length of the CDR3 is 13 residues. Looked up from germline, CDR1 is SGHRS and CDR2 is YFSETQ. V gave up 4 bases and J gave up 2 bases, with 10 bases separating them. The CDR3 region is CASSEQGTYEQYF. The CDR3 DNA reads TGCGCCAGCAGCGAACAGGGTACCTACGAGCAGTACTTC.

This clonotype was picked up one time. The genes are TRBV6-1 and TRBJ1-2; no clear D. V was shortened by 6 bases and J by 0 bases, with 8 bases between the two germline ends. This CDR3 is 13 amino acids long. Germline lookup yields CDR1 MNHNS and CDR2 SASEGT. CDR3 residues: CASRTDANYGYTF. Written as DNA, the CDR3 is TGTGCCAGCAGAACCGACGCTAACTATGGCTACACCTTC.

The chain is built from TRBV20-1 and TRBJ1-1; 7 bases line up with TRBD1. V lost 1 base, J lost 5 bases, and 10 bases stayed unmatched. Germline V CDR1 and CDR2: DFQATT, SNEGSKA (reference sequence). CDR3 length: 15 amino acids. DNA of the CDR3: TGCAGTGCTAGAGCCCAGGGGGGGGGCGAAACTGAAGCTTTCTTT. Protein product: CSARAQGGGETEAFF.

This clonotype showed up many times. This chain connects TRBV27 to TRBJ1-5; no reliable D call. V was shortened by 7 bases and J by 2 bases, with 15 bases between the two germline ends. CDR3 length: 15 residues. The germline V gene encodes CDR1 MNHEY and CDR2 SMNVEV (reference sequence). CDR3: CASTLDGRGNQPQHF. CDR3 bases: TGTGCCAGCACCCTAGACGGGAGGGGCAATCAGCCCCAGCATTTT.

This clonotype was seen ten or more times. V and J are TRBV5-1 and TRBJ2-5; 7 bases are shared with TRBD1. The CDR3 is 15 residues long. Germline CDR1 and CDR2: SGHRS and YFSETQ. The junction had 11 bases not matched to a gene; V was cut back by 4 bases and J by 5 bases. CDR3 amino acids: CASSIRQGDPETQYF. In DNA form, the CDR3 reads TGCGCCAGCAGCATTCGACAGGGAGATCCTGAGACCCAGTACTTC.

This clonotype appeared many times. The CDR3 loop is CASMGDGYTF. DNA for the CDR3: TGTGCCAGCATGGGGGACGGCTACACCTTC. This chain uses TRBV3-1 with TRBJ1-2; weak D call: TRBD1 (5 bases). Germline V gene lookup returns CDR1 LGHDT and CDR2 YNNKEL (reference sequence). V shed 7 bases and J shed 8 bases, with 8 bases lying between them. The CDR3 length is 10 residues.

The chain recombines TRBV25-1 with TRBJ1-5; TRBD1 matches at 7 bases. From germline, CDR1 is MGHDK and CDR2 SYGVNS. This CDR3 has 13 amino acids. With V trimmed by 6 bases and J by 5 bases, 4 bases remained unmatched. The CDR3 is CASRGQLYQPQHF. CDR3 nucleotides: TGTGCCAGCAGGGGACAGTTGTATCAGCCCCAGCATTTT.

This clonotype showed up many times. This sequence joins TRBV12-3 or TRBV12-4 and TRBJ2-5, with D possibly matching TRBD1 (5 bases). The CDR3 totals 14 residues. V lost 1 base and J lost 4, with 10 bases in between. CDR3 loop: CASSLVGHRETQYF. CDR3 in DNA: TGTGCCAGCAGTTTAGTGGGGCATCGAGAGACCCAGTACTTC.

This clonotype came up many times. The rearrangement joins TRBV2 to TRBJ2-4; D may be TRBD2 (5 bases). Trimming removed 3 bases at V and 0 bases at J, with 12 bases between. The CDR3 covers 16 residues. CDR1 is SNHLY, CDR2 FYNNEI, per germline. The CDR3 coding sequence is TGTGCCAGCAGTGATCTCGGGATGGTAGCCAAAAACATTCAGTACTTC. Protein: CASSDLGMVAKNIQYF.